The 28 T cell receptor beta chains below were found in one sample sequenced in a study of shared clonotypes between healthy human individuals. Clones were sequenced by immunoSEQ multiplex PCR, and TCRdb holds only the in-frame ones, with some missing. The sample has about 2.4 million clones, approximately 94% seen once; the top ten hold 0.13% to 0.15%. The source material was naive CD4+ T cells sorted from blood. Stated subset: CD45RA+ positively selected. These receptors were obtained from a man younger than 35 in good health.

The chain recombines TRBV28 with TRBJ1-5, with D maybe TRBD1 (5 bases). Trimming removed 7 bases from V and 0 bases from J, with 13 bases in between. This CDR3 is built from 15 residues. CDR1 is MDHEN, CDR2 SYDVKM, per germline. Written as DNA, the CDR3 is TGTGCCAGCACCGTGGGGACTAATAGCAATCAGCCCCAGCATTTT. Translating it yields CASTVGTNSNQPQHF.

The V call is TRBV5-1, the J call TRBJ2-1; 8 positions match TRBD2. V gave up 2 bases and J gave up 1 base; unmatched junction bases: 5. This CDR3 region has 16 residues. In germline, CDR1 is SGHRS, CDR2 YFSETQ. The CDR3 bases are TGCGCCAGCAGCTTACGACTAGCGACTTCCTACAATGAGCAGTTCTTC. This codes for CASSLRLATSYNEQFF.

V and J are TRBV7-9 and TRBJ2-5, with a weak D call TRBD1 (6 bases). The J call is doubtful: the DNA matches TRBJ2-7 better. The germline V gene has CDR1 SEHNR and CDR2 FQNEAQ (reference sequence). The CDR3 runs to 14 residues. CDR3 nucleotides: TGTGCCAGCAGCGACGACAGGACCCACTACGAGCAGTACTTC. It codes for CASSDDRTHYEQYF.

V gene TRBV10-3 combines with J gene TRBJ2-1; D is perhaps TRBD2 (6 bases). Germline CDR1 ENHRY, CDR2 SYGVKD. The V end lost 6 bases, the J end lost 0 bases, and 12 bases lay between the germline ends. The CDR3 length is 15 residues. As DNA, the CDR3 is TGTGCCATCAGGGGGGGTAGTGGCTCCTACAATGAGCAGTTCTTC. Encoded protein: CAIRGGSGSYNEQFF.

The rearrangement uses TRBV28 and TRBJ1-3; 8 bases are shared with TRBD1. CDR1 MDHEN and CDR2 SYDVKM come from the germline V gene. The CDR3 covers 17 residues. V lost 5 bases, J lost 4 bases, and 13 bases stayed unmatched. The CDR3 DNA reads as TGTGCCAGCAGTCCTTTTAGGACAGGGACGAAGGGAAACACCATATATTTT. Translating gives CASSPFRTGTKGNTIYF. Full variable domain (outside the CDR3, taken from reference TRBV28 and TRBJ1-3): DVKVTQSSRYLVKRTGEKVFLECVQDMDHENMFWYRQDPGLGLRLIYFSYDVKMKEKGDIPEGYSVSREKKERFSLILESASTNQTSMYLCASSPFRTGTKGNTIYFGEGSWLTVV.

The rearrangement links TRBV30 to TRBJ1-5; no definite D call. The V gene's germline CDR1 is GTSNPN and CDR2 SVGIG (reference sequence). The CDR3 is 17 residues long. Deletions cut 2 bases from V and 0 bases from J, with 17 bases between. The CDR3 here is CAWSLETSGYSNQPQHF. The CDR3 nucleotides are TGTGCCTGGAGTTTGGAGACGAGTGGCTATAGCAATCAGCCCCAGCATTTT. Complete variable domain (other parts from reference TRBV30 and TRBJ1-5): SQTIHQWPATLVQPVGSPLSLECTVEGTSNPNLYWYRQAAGRGLQLLFYSVGIGQISSEVPQNLSASRPQDRQFILSSKKLLLSDSGFYLCAWSLETSGYSNQPQHFGDGTRLSIL.

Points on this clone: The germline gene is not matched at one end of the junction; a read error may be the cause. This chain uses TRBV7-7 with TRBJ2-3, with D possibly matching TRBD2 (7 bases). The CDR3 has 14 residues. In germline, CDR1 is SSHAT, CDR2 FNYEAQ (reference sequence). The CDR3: CASSSGGPTDTQYF. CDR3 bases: TGTGCTAGCAGCTCCGGGGGGCCAACAGATACGCAGTATTTT.

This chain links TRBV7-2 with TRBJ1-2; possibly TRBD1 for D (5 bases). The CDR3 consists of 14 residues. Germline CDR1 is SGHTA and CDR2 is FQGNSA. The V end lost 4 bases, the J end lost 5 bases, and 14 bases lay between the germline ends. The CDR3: CASSSRGGAYGYTF. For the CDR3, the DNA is TGTGCCAGCAGCTCTCGGGGGGGAGCTTATGGCTACACCTTC.

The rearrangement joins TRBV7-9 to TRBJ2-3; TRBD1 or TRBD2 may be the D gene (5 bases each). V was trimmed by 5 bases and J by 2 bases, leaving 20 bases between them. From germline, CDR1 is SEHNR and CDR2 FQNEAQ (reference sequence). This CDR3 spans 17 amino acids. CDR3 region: CASSPYAGTVLTDTQYF. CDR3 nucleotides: TGTGCCAGCAGCCCATACGCCGGGACGGTACTCACAGATACGCAGTATTTT.

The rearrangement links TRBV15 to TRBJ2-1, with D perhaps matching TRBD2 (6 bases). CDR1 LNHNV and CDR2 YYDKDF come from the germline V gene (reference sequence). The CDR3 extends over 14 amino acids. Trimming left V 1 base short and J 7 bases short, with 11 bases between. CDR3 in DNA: TGTGCCACCAGCAGAGGGGACTTATTGAATGAGCAGTTCTTC. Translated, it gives CATSRGDLLNEQFF.

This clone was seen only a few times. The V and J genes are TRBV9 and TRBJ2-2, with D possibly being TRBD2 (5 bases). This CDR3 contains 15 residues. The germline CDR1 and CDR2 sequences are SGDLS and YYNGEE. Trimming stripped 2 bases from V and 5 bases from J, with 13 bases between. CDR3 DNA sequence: TGTGCCAGCAGCGTGGACGTGTCGGGGACCGGGGAGCTGTTTTTT. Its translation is CASSVDVSGTGELFF.

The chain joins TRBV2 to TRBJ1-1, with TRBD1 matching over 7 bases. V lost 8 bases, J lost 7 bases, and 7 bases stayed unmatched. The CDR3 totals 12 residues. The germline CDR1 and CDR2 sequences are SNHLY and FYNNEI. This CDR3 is CASQRQGGEAFF. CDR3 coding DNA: TGTGCCAGCCAAAGACAGGGTGGTGAAGCTTTCTTT.

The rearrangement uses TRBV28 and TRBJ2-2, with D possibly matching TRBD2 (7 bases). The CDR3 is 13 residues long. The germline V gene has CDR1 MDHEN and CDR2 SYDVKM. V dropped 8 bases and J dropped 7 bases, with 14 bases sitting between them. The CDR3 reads CASFTGGFGELFF. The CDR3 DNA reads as TGTGCCAGCTTTACGGGGGGCTTCGGGGAGCTGTTTTTT.

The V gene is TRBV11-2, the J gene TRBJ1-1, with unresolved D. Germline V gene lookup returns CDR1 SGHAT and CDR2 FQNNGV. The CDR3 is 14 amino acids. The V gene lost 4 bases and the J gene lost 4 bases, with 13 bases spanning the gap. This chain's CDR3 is CASSSTGLGTEAFF. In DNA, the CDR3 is TGTGCCAGCAGCTCCACGGGCTTGGGCACTGAAGCTTTCTTT.

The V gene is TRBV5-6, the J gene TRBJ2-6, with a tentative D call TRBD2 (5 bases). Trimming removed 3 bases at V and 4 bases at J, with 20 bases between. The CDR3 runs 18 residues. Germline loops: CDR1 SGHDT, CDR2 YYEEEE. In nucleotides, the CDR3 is TGTGCCAGCAGCTGGGATTTTCGCCGGAGGACGGGGGCCAACGTCCTGACTTTC. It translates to CASSWDFRRRTGANVLTF. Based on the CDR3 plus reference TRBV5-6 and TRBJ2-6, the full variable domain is DAGVTQSPTHLIKTRGQQVTLRCSPKSGHDTVSWYQQALGQGPQFIFQYYEEEERQRGNFPDRFSGHQFPNYSSELNVNALLLGDSALYLCASSWDFRRRTGANVLTFGAGSRLTVL.

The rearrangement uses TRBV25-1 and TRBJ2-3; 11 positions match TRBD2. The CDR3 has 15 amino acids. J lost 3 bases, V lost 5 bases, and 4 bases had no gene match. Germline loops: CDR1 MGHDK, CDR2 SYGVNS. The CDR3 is CASSFTSGGTDTQYF. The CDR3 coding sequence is TGTGCCAGCAGTTTTACTAGCGGGGGTACAGATACGCAGTATTTT.

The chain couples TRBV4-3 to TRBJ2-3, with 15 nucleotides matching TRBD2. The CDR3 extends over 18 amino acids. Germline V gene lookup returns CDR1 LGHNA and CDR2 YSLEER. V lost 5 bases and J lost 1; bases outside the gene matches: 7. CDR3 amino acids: CASSFGLAGGPGTDTQYF. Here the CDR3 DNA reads TGCGCCAGCAGCTTCGGACTAGCGGGAGGGCCCGGCACAGATACGCAGTATTTT.

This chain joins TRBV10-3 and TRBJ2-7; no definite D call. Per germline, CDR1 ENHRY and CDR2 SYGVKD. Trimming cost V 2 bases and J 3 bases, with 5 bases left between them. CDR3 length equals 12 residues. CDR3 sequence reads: CAISEGVYEQYF. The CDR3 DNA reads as TGTGCCATCAGTGAGGGCGTCTACGAGCAGTACTTC.

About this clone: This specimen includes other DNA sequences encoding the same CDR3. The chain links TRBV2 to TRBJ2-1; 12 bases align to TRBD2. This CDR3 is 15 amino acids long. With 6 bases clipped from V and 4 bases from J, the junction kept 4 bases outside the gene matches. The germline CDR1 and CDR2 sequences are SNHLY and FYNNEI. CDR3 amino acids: CASSPSGGAYNEQFF. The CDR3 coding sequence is TGTGCCAGCAGCCCTAGCGGGGGGGCTTACAATGAGCAGTTCTTC.

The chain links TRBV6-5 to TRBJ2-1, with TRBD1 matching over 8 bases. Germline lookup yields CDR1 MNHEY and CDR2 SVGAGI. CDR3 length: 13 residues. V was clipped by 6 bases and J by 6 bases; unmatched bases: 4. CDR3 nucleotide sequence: TGTGCCAGCAGCCGGACAGGGCCCAATGAGCAGTTCTTC. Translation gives CASSRTGPNEQFF.

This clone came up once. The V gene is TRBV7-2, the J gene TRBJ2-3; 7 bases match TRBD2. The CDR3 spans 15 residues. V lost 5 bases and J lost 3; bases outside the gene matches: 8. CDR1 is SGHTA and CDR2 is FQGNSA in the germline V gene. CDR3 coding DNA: TGTGCCAGCAGCCCCTCGCGGGAGCCTACAGATACGCAGTATTTT. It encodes CASSPSREPTDTQYF.

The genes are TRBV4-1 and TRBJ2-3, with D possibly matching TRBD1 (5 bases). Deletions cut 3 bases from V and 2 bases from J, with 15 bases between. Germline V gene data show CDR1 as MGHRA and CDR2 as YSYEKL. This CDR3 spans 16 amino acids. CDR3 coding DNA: TGCGCCAGCAGCCATGGAGACAGTGTCGTCACAGATACGCAGTATTTT. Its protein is CASSHGDSVVTDTQYF.

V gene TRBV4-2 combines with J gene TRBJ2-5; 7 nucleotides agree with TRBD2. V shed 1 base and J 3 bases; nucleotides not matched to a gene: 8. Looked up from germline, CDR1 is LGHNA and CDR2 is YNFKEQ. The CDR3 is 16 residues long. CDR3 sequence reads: CASSQVFAGVKETQYF. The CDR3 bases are TGTGCCAGCAGCCAAGTATTCGCGGGAGTTAAAGAGACCCAGTACTTC.

The CDR3 DNA follows: TGTGCCAGCAGCGCCGGGACTTTAAGCTCCTACAATGAGCAGTTCTTC. Its protein is CASSAGTLSSYNEQFF. The chain combines TRBV9 with TRBJ2-1, with TRBD2 as a possible D gene (6 bases). Trimming took 3 bases from V and 0 from J, leaving 13 bases between them. The CDR3 has 16 residues. Germline V gives CDR1 SGDLS, CDR2 YYNGEE.

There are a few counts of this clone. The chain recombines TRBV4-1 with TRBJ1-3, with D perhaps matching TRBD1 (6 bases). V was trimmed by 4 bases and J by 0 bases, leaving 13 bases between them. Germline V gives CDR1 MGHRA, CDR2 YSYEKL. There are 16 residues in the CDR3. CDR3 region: CASSLRGATSGNTIYF. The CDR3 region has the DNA TGCGCCAGCAGCCTACGGGGGGCTACCTCTGGAAACACCATATATTTT.

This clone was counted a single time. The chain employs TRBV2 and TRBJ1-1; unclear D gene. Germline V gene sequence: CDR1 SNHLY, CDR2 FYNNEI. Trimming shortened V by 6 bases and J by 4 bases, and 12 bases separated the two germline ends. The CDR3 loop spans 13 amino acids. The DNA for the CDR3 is TGTGCCAGCAGCGGCTACGGAAGCACTGAAGCTTTCTTT. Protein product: CASSGYGSTEAFF.

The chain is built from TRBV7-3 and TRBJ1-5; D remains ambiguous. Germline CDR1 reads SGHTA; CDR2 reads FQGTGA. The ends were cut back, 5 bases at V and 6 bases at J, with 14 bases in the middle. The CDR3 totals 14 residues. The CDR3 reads CASSAMNGTQPQHF. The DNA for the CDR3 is TGTGCCAGCAGCGCCATGAACGGCACTCAGCCCCAGCATTTT.

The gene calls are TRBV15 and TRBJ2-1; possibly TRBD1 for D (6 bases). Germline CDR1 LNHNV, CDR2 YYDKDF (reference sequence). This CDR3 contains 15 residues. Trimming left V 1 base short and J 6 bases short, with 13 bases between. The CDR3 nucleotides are TGTGCCACCAGCAGAGGGCAGGGGCCCATCAATGAGCAGTTCTTC. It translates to CATSRGQGPINEQFF.